This TCR beta chain appears in the sequencing data of a study of OX40 agonist ivuxolimab in advanced cancers. Overall study context: Partial responses were recorded for three patients, including one with hepatocellular carcinoma and two with cutaneous melanoma.

Whole-study results and caveats: The study found that CD8+ T cells averaged more expanded clones than CD4+.

Here immunoSEQ multiplex PCR was the method, and the copy in TCRdb shows in-frame clones only, minus some. Altogether 30,000 to 40,000 clones are present, about 93% being singletons, with the ten largest covering approximately 22%. Concerning this clone: What it binds is unknown.

This CDR3 spans 16 amino acids. After removal of 5 bases from V and 5 bases from J, the junction contained 11 bases not matched to a gene. Germline V lookup: CDR1 SGHTA, CDR2 FQGNSA. The genes are TRBV7-2 and TRBJ2-7; the match to TRBD2 covers 11 bases. The TCR originated in an adult with an advanced solid tumor such as melanoma, head and neck, liver or kidney cancer. Sequencing used CD4+ or CD8+ T cells sorted from blood, obtained in a trial of the OX40 agonist ivuxolimab. The CDR3 loop reads CASSPQALAGVHEQYF. Here the CDR3 DNA reads TGTGCCAGCAGCCCCCAGGCACTAGCGGGAGTACACGAGCAGTACTTC.